The 27 T cell receptor beta chains reported below all come from one sample, sequenced in a study of shared clonotypes between healthy human individuals (TCRdb year 2020). Libraries came from the immunoSEQ multiplex PCR assay. What TCRdb holds here is the immuneACCESS table cut down to in-frame rearrangements. Part of the clones is not present; checked against another copy, under half of the missing clones reflect an unresolved V gene, and the others are unexplained. The sample data list 1.6 million or so clones, and about 98.5% of these were observed just once. The ten largest clones take up approximately 0.4% of the sample. Sequenced input: naive CD4+ T cells sorted from blood. Taken with the paper, the label for cell subset or site translates to: CD45RA+ positively selected. Source of these receptors: a man younger than 45 in good health.

The V and J genes are TRBV10-1 and TRBJ2-7; 8 positions match TRBD1. This CDR3 comprises 13 residues. V gave up 2 bases and J gave up 4 bases; unmatched junction bases: 1. Looked up from germline, CDR1 is WNHNN and CDR2 is SYGVQD (reference sequence). In DNA, the CDR3 is TGCGCCAGCAGTGAGCAGGGGGCGTACGAGCAGTACTTC. Translation: CASSEQGAYEQYF.

CDR3 in DNA: TGTGCCAGCAGCCGAGGACAGTACTATGGCTACACCTTC. Residues: CASSRGQYYGYTF. This chain connects TRBV7-2 to TRBJ1-2; possibly TRBD1 for D (6 bases). CDR3 length: 13 residues. The V end lost 5 bases, the J end lost 3 bases, and 10 bases lay between the germline ends. Germline V gives CDR1 SGHTA, CDR2 FQGNSA.

The J gene is TRBJ2-3, the V gene TRBV29-1; D remains ambiguous. The ends were cut back, 1 base at V and 6 bases at J, with 14 bases in the middle. Germline V lookup: CDR1 SQVTM, CDR2 ANQGSEA. This CDR3 has 14 residues. For the CDR3, the DNA is TGCAGCGTTGAAGTAGTCGGCCCTCCGGATACGCAGTATTTT. It is translated as CSVEVVGPPDTQYF.

In the case of this clone: This same CDR3 is encoded by further DNA sequences in the sample. The rearrangement uses TRBV5-1 and TRBJ1-1; D uncertain. The CDR3 has 14 amino acids. V lost 0 bases, J lost 2 bases, and 8 bases lay in between. The V gene's germline CDR1 is SGHRS and CDR2 YFSETQ. DNA for the CDR3: TGCGCCAGCAGCTTGGACAGACTTAACACTGAAGCTTTCTTT. Translating it yields CASSLDRLNTEAFF.

The chain joins TRBV2 to TRBJ2-5, with TRBD2 identical over 9 bases. CDR1 and CDR2 (germline): SNHLY, FYNNEI. The trim removed 4 bases at V and 8 bases at J, leaving 11 bases unmatched. The CDR3 is 15 amino acids. CDR3 nucleotides: TGTGCCAGCAGTGTGGCTAGCGGGATGGTAATAACCCAGTACTTC. Its translation is CASSVASGMVITQYF.

CDR3 protein: CASHSGLAGRGNEQFF. CDR3 DNA sequence: TGCGCCAGCCACTCGGGACTAGCGGGAAGGGGGAATGAGCAGTTCTTC. The chain joins TRBV5-1 to TRBJ2-1, with 13 bases fitting TRBD2. In germline, CDR1 is SGHRS, CDR2 YFSETQ. V lost 7 bases and J lost 7; bases outside the gene matches: 11. CDR3 length: 16 amino acids.

This clone is a singleton in its sample. The chain recombines TRBV7-2 with TRBJ2-1; D remains unclear. Germline CDR1 is SGHTA and CDR2 is FQGNSA. The CDR3 covers 15 residues. V lost 5 bases, J lost 3 bases, and 14 bases lay in between. CDR3 sequence: CASSPPGLVYNEQFF. CDR3 coding DNA: TGTGCCAGCAGCCCCCCCGGCCTAGTCTACAATGAGCAGTTCTTC.

As concerns this clone: The sample holds other DNA sequences that translate to the same CDR3. This chain uses TRBV12-5 with TRBJ1-1; a possible D gene is TRBD1 (5 bases). V lost 5 bases and J 1 base, leaving 8 bases between the germline ends. Germline CDR1 LGHNT, CDR2 FRNRAP. This CDR3 is 13 amino acids long. CDR3: CASGLGGNTEAFF. In DNA form, the CDR3 reads TGTGCTAGTGGTCTCGGGGGGAACACTGAAGCTTTCTTT.

This chain links TRBV4-3 with TRBJ1-2, with 11 bases aligning to TRBD1. V was clipped by 0 bases and J by 4 bases; unmatched bases: 7. The CDR3 extends over 17 amino acids. Germline V gives CDR1 LGHNA, CDR2 YSLEER. The CDR3: CASSQDEGQGGFYGYTF. The DNA of the CDR3 is TGCGCCAGCAGCCAAGATGAGGGACAGGGGGGGTTCTATGGCTACACCTTC.

The gene calls are TRBV5-6 and TRBJ2-1; 10 bases are a match to TRBD1. V dropped 4 bases and J dropped 8; count of bases not matched to a gene: 9. This CDR3 has 15 residues. CDR1 and CDR2 (germline): SGHDT, YYEEEE. In nucleotides, the CDR3 is TGTGCCAGCAGCCCACCGGGACAGGGGCGCCATGAGCAGTTCTTC. Amino acid sequence: CASSPPGQGRHEQFF.

The chain uses TRBV7-6 and TRBJ2-7; tentatively, D is TRBD2 (6 bases). The germline V gene encodes CDR1 SGHVS and CDR2 FNYEAQ. V was cut by 0 bases and J by 0 bases, with 15 bases left in between. This CDR3 is 17 amino acids long. CDR3 region: CASSLATLGGNSYEQYF. The CDR3 DNA sequence: TGTGCCAGCAGCTTAGCGACCCTTGGCGGGAACTCCTACGAGCAGTACTTC.

The chain combines TRBV9 with TRBJ1-3, with unresolved D. CDR3 length equals 16 residues. Per the germline V gene, CDR1 is SGDLS and CDR2 is YYNGEE. Trimming pared 0 bases from V and 5 bases from J, leaving 15 bases between. The CDR3 reads CASSVGRVFQRNTIYF. The CDR3, as DNA: TGTGCCAGCAGCGTAGGGAGGGTATTTCAGAGAAACACCATATATTTT.

The chain uses TRBV27 and TRBJ2-1, with D perhaps assigned TRBD1 or TRBD2 (7 bases each). The CDR3 totals 14 residues. Germline V gene data show CDR1 as MNHEY and CDR2 as SMNVEV (reference sequence). V lost 6 bases, J lost 8 bases, and 17 bases lay in between. CDR3 in DNA: TGTGCCAGCAGCCCCAGGGGGGGGCCAGATGAGCAGTTCTTC. Residues: CASSPRGGPDEQFF.

The chain couples TRBV7-2 to TRBJ1-2; perhaps TRBD1 as D (6 bases). Germline CDR1 and CDR2: SGHTA and FQGNSA. This CDR3 has 14 residues. The V end was cut by 4 bases, the J end by 3 bases, with 12 bases between. The DNA for the CDR3 is TGTGCCAGCAGCTCAGGGGAGAAGTACTATGGCTACACCTTC. Translation gives CASSSGEKYYGYTF.

The chain has TRBV5-5 and TRBJ2-7; 8 bases are a match to TRBD2. Per the germline V gene, CDR1 is SGHKS and CDR2 is YYEKEE (reference sequence). V lost 4 bases, J lost 2 bases, and 11 bases stayed unmatched. CDR3 length: 16 amino acids. Written as DNA, the CDR3 is TGTGCCAGCAGCCGGAACGTGGGTAGCGGGACCTACGAGCAGTACTTC. It yields the protein CASSRNVGSGTYEQYF.

This clone was observed a single time. Other DNA sequences in the same sample also yield this CDR3. The J gene is TRBJ2-5, the V gene TRBV11-2; D remains ambiguous. V lost 4 bases to trimming and J lost 2 bases, with 2 bases between them. The CDR3 has 11 residues. CDR1 and CDR2 (germline): SGHAT, FQNNGV. The CDR3 region has the DNA TGTGCCAGCAGCTCACAAGAGACCCAGTACTTC. Encoded protein: CASSSQETQYF.

J is TRBJ2-7 and V is TRBV18, with 7 bases lining up with TRBD2. The CDR3 totals 16 residues. Germline lookup yields CDR1 KGHSH and CDR2 LQKENI. V gave up 6 bases and J gave up 2 bases; unmatched junction bases: 13. CDR3 protein: CASSRGYRLLAYEQYF. The CDR3 DNA reads as TGTGCCAGCTCGCGGGGGTACAGGCTCCTCGCCTACGAGCAGTACTTC.

The chain uses TRBV28 and TRBJ1-2, with D unresolved. V was cut by 4 bases and J by 4 bases, with 10 bases left in between. CDR3 size: 13 residues. Per germline, CDR1 MDHEN and CDR2 SYDVKM. The CDR3 protein is CASSWRELYGYTF. As DNA, the CDR3 is TGTGCCAGCAGTTGGCGGGAGCTCTATGGCTACACCTTC.

As for this clone: Other DNA sequences of this sample code for an identical CDR3. This chain connects TRBV18 to TRBJ2-1; no clear D gene. The length of the CDR3 is 13 residues. The germline CDR1 and CDR2 sequences are KGHSH and LQKENI. Trimming stripped 2 bases from V and 6 bases from J, with 8 bases between. The CDR3 loop is CASSPDSSNEQFF. CDR3 DNA sequence: TGTGCCAGCTCACCAGACTCGAGCAATGAGCAGTTCTTC.

This clone was observed a single time. This rearrangement joins TRBV11-2 to TRBJ2-7; D is perhaps TRBD1 (5 bases). The CDR3 totals 19 residues. Trimming shortened V by 0 bases and J by 0 bases, and 21 bases separated the two germline ends. Germline values: CDR1 SGHAT, CDR2 FQNNGV. The DNA for the CDR3 is TGTGCCAGCAGCTTAGATTTCCCCTCCAACAGGTGGTTCTCCTACGAGCAGTACTTC. This gives the protein CASSLDFPSNRWFSYEQYF.

The chain has TRBV19 and TRBJ2-5; D possibly matches TRBD1 or TRBD2 (5 bases each). In germline, CDR1 is LNHDA, CDR2 SQIVND (reference sequence). Trimming left V 5 bases short and J 5 bases short, with 12 bases between. This CDR3 contains 13 residues. This CDR3 is CASSQGVSETQYF. The CDR3 DNA reads as TGTGCCAGTAGTCAGGGAGTCAGCGAGACCCAGTACTTC.

The chain employs TRBV29-1 and TRBJ1-4; D is unclear. This CDR3 is 13 amino acids long. Germline CDR1 SQVTM, CDR2 ANQGSEA. The V and J ends lost 0 bases and 8 bases respectively, with 10 bases between them. The CDR3 loop is CSVEDDLGEKLFF. The CDR3 DNA reads TGCAGCGTTGAAGATGATCTGGGAGAAAAACTGTTTTTT.

This clone was counted once. An end of the junction differs from the germline gene, which may be a read error. The chain carries TRBV6-1 and TRBJ2-7, with 7 bases aligning to TRBD2. Germline-derived CDR1 and CDR2 are MNHNS and SASEGT. This CDR3 region has 11 residues. In nucleotides, the CDR3 is TGTGCCAGCAGTGCACCGGGGAGGGCGCACTTC. It specifies CASSAPGRAHF.

This chain uses TRBV14 with TRBJ2-7; TRBD1 might be the D (6 bases). From germline, CDR1 is SGHDN and CDR2 FVKESK. This CDR3 is 16 amino acids long. V was trimmed by 4 bases and J by 4 bases, leaving 20 bases between them. The CDR3 DNA is TGTGCCAGCAGCCTCATGGACAGAATGAAGAGTTACGAGCAGTACTTC. This sequence encodes CASSLMDRMKSYEQYF.

The genes are TRBV4-1 and TRBJ2-1; TRBD2 matches 11 bases. The V segment lost 0 bases and the J segment 12 bases; nucleotides outside the gene matches: 10. Germline CDR1 and CDR2: MGHRA and YSYEKL. CDR3 length: 16 amino acids. CDR3 sequence (DNA): TGCGCCAGCAGCCAAGATGTGGGTAGCGGGAGGGCCGGGCAGTTCTTC. Amino acids: CASSQDVGSGRAGQFF.

The J gene is TRBJ2-4, the V gene TRBV7-2, with 8 nucleotides matching TRBD1. The CDR3 runs to 14 residues. J gave up 3 bases and V 4 bases, and 2 bases lay outside the gene matches. The germline V gene encodes CDR1 SGHTA and CDR2 FQGNSA. CDR3 sequence (DNA): TGTGCCAGCAGCTCGGACAGGGACAAAAACATTCAGTACTTC. Translated: CASSSDRDKNIQYF.

V gene TRBV2 combines with J gene TRBJ1-1; perhaps TRBD1 as D (5 bases). The CDR3 has 15 amino acids. The V and J ends lost 0 bases and 4 bases respectively, with 12 bases between them. The V gene's germline CDR1 is SNHLY and CDR2 FYNNEI. The CDR3 reads CASSEALSGGTEAFF. CDR3 nucleotide sequence: TGTGCCAGCAGTGAAGCGCTTAGCGGGGGCACTGAAGCTTTCTTT.